This entry features one T cell receptor (beta chain) sequence. What it binds is not known. With a much larger clone just one base away, this may be a read error. This entry is derived from a study of CD8 T cells in ankylosing spondylitis. Study conclusions and caveats: Reportedly, significant enrichment of disease-linked clones occurred in matched ankylosing spondylitis synovial fluid. One TCR beta motif, made up of eight or nine highly homologous variants, appeared characteristic of ankylosing spondylitis blood.

Generation of TCR beta libraries employed quantitative 5'-RACE incorporating molecular barcodes. TCRdb fed the 5' RACE reads into MiXCR, producing one record per CDR3 protein. The sample contains 250,000 to 300,000 distinct CDR3 sequences, 15% to 20% of which appear only once. The V end was cut by 0 bases, the J end by 4 bases, with 10 bases between. Per germline, CDR1 MNHEY and CDR2 SVGAGI. CDR3 length equals 15 residues. The chain couples TRBV6-5 to TRBJ1-5, with a tentative D call TRBD1 (5 bases). This receptor was identified in a male donor with ankylosing spondylitis or in good health (not recorded which). The sequencing sample was made of blood, either unsorted or a sorted T cell fraction (not recorded which). The CDR3 region is CASSYSWGVNQPQHF. CDR3 nucleotides: TGTGCCAGCAGTTACTCCTGGGGGGTGAATCAGCCCCAGCATTTT.